The present TCR beta chain was sequenced within a study of shared clonotypes between healthy human individuals. This clone occurred many times. Genomic DNA from each subset was divided evenly over several immunoSEQ plates. This table comes from immunoSEQ multiplex PCR, and its TCRdb copy is limited to in-frame clones, with some not included. The sample comprises some 2.3 million clones, 85% to 95% of which are singletons, and approximately 0.4% rests with the top ten. Germline values: CDR1 ENHRY, CDR2 SYGVKD. The CDR3 has 16 residues. V gave up 3 bases and J gave up 1 base; unmatched junction bases: 5.

This TCR came from a man between 18 and 29 years old in good health. Some clones in this sample may be carry-over from other donors' samples. This chain connects TRBV10-3 to TRBJ1-1; the match to TRBD1 covers 10 bases. The sequenced sample was naive CD4+ T cells from PBMCs. Subset described: CD45RA+ positively selected. In DNA, the CDR3 is TGTGCCATCAGTGATTTTCGACAGGGGGCGAACACTGAAGCTTTCTTT. It specifies CAISDFRQGANTEAFF.